Sequencing of this TCR beta chain was carried out in a study of T cell responses to AZD1222 COVID-19 vaccine. The V gene lost 2 bases and the J gene lost 2 bases, with 6 bases spanning the gap. Germline lookup yields CDR1 ENHRY and CDR2 SYGVKD. The CDR3 length is 13 residues. Data came from immunoSEQ multiplex PCR; TCRdb stores just in-frame clones and leaves some out. The sample lists 80,000 to 100,000 clones; 80% to 90% were seen once. The source was peripheral blood, collected on day 0 of AZD1222 vaccination. The chain has TRBV10-3 and TRBJ1-2; D unresolved. The source is an adult in good health. CDR3 sequence: CAISEGENYGYTF. The CDR3 DNA sequence: TGTGCCATCAGTGAGGGGGAAAACTATGGCTACACCTTC.